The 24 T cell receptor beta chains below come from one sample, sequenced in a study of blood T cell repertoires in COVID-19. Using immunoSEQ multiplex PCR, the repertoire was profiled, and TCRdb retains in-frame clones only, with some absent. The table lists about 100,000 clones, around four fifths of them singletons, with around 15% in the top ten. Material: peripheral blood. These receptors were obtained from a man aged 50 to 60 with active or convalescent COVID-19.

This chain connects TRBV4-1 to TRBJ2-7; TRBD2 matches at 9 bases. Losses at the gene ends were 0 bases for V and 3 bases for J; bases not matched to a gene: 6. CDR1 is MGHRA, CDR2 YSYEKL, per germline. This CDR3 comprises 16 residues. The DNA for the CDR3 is TGCGCCAGCAGCCAAGATGGGCGGGAGGGATTCTACGAGCAGTACTTC. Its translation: CASSQDGREGFYEQYF.

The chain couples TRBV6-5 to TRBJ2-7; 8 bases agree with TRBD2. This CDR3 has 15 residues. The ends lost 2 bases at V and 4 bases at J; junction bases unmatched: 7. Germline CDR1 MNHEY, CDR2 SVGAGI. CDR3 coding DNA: TGTGCCAGCAGTTACGGGACCGGGAGGGGATACGAGCAGTACTTC. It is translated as CASSYGTGRGYEQYF.

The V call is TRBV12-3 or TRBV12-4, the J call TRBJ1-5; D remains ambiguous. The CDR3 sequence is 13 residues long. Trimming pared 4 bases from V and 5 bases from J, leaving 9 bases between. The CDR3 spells CASSSREDQPQHF. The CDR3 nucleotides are TGTGCCAGCAGTTCTAGGGAGGATCAGCCCCAGCATTTT.

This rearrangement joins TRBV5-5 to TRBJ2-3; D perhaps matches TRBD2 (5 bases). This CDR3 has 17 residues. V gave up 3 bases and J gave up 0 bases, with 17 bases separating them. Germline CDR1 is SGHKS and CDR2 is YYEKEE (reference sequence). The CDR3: CASSYPPGLKSTDTQYF. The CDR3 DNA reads TGTGCCAGCAGCTACCCCCCCGGACTCAAAAGCACAGATACGCAGTATTTT.

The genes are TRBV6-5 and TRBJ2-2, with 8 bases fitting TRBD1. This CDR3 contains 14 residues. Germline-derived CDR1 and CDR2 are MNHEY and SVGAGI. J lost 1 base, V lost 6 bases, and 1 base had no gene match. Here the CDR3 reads CASRGTGNTGELFF. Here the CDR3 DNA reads TGTGCCAGCAGGGGGACAGGGAACACCGGGGAGCTGTTTTTT.

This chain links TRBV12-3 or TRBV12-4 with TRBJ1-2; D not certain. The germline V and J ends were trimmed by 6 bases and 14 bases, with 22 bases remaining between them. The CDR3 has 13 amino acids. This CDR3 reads CASSSEMYLPSTF. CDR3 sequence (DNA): TGTGCCAGCAGCTCAGAGATGTACCTTCCTAGTACCTTC.

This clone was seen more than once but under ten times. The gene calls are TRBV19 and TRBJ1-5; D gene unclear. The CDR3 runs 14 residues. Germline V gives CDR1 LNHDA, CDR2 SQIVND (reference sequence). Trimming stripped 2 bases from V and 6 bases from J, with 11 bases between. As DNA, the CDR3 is TGTGCCAGTAGTATACTTGGAGTGGGTCAGCCCCAGCATTTT. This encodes CASSILGVGQPQHF.

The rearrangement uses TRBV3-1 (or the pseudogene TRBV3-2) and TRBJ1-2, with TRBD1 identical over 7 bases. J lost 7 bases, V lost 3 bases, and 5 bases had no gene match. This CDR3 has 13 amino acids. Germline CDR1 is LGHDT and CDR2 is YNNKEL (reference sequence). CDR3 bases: TGTGCCAGCAGCCAGGCAGGGGGAAGTGGCTACACCTTC. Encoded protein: CASSQAGGSGYTF.

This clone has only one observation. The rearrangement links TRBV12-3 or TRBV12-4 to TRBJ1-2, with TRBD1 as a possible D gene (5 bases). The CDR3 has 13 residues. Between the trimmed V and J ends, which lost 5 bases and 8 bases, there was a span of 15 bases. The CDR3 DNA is TGTGCCAGCAGTACCCGGGGGGAGGGGGGCTACACCTTC. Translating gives CASSTRGEGGYTF.

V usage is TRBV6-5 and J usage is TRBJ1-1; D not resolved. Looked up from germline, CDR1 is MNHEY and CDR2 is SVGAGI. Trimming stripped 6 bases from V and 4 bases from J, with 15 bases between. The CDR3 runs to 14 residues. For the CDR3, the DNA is TGTGCCAGCAGCCCCCTGGGAGGGAGCACTGAAGCTTTCTTT. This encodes CASSPLGGSTEAFF.

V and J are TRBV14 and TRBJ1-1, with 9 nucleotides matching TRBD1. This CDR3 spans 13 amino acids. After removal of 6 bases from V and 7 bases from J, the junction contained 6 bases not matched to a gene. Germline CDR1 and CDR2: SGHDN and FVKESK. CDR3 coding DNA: TGTGCCAGCAGTCTGACAGGGGGGGGTGAAGCTTTCTTT. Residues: CASSLTGGGEAFF.

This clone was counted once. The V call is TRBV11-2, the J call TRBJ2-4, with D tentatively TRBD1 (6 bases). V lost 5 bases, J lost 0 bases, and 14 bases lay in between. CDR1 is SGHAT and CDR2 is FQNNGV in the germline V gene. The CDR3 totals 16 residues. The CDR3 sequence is CASSVGQYLAKNIQYF. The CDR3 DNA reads TGTGCCAGCAGCGTTGGACAGTATCTAGCCAAAAACATTCAGTACTTC.

The CDR3 is CASSSRRGSSSYEQYF. CDR3 DNA sequence: TGCGCCAGCAGCTCGAGGCGGGGGTCTAGCTCCTACGAGCAGTACTTC. This chain joins TRBV5-1 and TRBJ2-7; 7 nucleotides line up with TRBD2. Unmatched junction bases numbered 9, after V lost 3 bases and J lost 0 bases. Germline loops: CDR1 SGHRS, CDR2 YFSETQ. CDR3 length: 16 amino acids.

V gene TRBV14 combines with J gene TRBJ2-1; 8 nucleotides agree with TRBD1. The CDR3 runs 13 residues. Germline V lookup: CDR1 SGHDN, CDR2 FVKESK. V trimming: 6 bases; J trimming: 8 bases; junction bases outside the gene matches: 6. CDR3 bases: TGTGCCAGCAGTTTCAGGGGGCGGGATGAGCAGTTCTTC. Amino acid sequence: CASSFRGRDEQFF. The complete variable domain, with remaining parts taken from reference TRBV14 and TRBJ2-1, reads EAGVTQFPSHSVIEKGQTVTLRCDPISGHDNLYWYRRVMGKEIKFLLHFVKESKQDESGMPNNRFLAERTGGTYSTLKVQPAELEDSGVYFCASSFRGRDEQFFGPGTRLTVL.

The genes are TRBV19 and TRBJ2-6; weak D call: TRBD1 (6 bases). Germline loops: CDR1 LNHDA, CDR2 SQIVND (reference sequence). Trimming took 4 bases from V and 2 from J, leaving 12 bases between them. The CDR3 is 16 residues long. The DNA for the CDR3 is TGTGCCAGTAGTACCCCTACAGGGCCTGGGGCCAACGTCCTGACTTTC. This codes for CASSTPTGPGANVLTF.

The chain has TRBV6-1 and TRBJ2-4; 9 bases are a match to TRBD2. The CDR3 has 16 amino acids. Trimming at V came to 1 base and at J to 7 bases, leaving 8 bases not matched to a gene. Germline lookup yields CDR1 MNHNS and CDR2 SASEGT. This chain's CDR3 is CASSEVPNSGRNIQYF. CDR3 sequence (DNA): TGTGCCAGCAGTGAAGTACCGAACAGCGGGAGGAACATTCAGTACTTC.

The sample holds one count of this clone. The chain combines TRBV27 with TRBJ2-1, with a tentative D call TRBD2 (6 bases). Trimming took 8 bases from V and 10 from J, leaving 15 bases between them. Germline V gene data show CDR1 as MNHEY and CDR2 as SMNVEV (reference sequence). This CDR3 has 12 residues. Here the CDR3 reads CASRLASGEQFF. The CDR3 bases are TGTGCCAGCCGGCTAGCGAGCGGGGAGCAGTTCTTC.

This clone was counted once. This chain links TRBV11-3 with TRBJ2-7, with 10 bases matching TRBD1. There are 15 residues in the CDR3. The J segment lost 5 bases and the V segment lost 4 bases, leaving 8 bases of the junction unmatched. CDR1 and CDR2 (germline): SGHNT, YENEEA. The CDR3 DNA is TGTGCCAGCAGCTGGGGACAGGGGTTGTCCCACGAGCAGTACTTC. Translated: CASSWGQGLSHEQYF.

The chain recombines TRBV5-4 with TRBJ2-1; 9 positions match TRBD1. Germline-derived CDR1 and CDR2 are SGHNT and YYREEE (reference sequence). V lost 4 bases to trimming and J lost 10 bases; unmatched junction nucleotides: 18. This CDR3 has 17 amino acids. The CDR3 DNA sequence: TGTGCCAGCAGCGCCGCTTCTACAGGGGGCCCCCGGTGGGAGCAGTTCTTC. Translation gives CASSAASTGGPRWEQFF.

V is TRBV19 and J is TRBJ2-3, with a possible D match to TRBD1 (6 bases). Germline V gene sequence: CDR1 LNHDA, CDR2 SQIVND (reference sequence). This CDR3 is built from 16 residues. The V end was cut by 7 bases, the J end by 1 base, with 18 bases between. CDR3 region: CASTERQDSRTDTQYF. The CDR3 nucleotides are TGTGCCAGTACCGAACGGCAGGACAGTCGCACAGATACGCAGTATTTT.

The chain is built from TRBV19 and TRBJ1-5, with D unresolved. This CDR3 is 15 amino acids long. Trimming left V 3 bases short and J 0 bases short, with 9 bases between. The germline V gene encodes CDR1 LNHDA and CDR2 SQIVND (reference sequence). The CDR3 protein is CASSIFERSNQPQHF. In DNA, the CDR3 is TGTGCCAGTAGTATTTTCGAGCGTAGCAATCAGCCCCAGCATTTT.

CDR3 nucleotides: TGTGCCACCAGTGACCCGGGGGGGACAGAGGCGGAGGAGACCCAGTACTTC. Amino acid sequence: CATSDPGGTEAEETQYF. This chain connects TRBV24-1 to TRBJ2-5; tentatively, D is TRBD2 (8 bases). Germline V gives CDR1 KGHDR, CDR2 SFDVKD. The CDR3 runs 17 residues. The V gene lost 4 bases and the J gene lost 5 bases, with 22 bases spanning the gap.

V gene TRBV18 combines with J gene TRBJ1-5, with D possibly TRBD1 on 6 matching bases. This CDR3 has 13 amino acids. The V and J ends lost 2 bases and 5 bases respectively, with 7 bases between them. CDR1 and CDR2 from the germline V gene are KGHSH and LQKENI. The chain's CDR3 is CASSPKGDQPQHF. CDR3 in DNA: TGTGCCAGCTCACCAAAGGGGGATCAGCCCCAGCATTTT.

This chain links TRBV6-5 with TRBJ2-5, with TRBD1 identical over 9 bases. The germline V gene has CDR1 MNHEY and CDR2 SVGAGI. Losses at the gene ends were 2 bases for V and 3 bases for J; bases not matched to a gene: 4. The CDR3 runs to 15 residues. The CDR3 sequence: CASSYNRDREETQYF. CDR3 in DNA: TGTGCCAGCAGTTACAACCGGGACAGGGAAGAGACCCAGTACTTC.